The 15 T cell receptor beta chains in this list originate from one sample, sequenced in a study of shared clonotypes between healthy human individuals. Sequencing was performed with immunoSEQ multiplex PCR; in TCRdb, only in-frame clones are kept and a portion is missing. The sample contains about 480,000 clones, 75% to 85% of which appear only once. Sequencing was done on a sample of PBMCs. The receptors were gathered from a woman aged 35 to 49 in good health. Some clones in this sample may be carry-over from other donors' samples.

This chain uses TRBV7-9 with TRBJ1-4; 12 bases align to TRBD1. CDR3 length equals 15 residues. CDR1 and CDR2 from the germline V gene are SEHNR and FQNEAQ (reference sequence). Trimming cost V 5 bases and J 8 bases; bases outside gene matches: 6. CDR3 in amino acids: CASSPGQGAGEKLFF. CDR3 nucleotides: TGTGCCAGCAGCCCGGGACAGGGGGCGGGAGAAAAACTGTTTTTT. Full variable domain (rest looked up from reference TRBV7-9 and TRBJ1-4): DTGVSQNPRHKITKRGQNVTFRCDPISEHNRLYWYRQTLGQGPEFLTYFQNEAQLEKSRLLSDRFSAERPKGSFSTLEIQRTEQGDSAMYLCASSPGQGAGEKLFFGSGTQLSVL.

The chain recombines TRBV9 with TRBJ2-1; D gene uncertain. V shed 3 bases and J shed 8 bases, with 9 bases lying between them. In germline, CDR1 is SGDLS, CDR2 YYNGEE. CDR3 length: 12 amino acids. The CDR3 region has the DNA TGTGCCAGCAGCGGGGCCCTACATGAGCAGTTCTTC. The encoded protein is CASSGALHEQFF.

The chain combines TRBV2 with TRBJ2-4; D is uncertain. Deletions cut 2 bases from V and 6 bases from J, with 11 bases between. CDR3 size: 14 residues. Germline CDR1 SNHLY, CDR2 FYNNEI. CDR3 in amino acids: CASSERTPGNIQYF. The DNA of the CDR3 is TGTGCCAGCAGTGAAAGGACCCCAGGAAACATTCAGTACTTC.

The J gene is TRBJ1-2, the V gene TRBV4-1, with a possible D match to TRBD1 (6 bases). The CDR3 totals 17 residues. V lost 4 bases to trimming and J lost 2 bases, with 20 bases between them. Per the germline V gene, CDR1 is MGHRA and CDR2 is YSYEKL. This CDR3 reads CASSLFDKGQTNYGYTF. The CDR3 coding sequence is TGCGCCAGCAGCCTATTTGATAAAGGACAGACCAACTATGGCTACACCTTC.

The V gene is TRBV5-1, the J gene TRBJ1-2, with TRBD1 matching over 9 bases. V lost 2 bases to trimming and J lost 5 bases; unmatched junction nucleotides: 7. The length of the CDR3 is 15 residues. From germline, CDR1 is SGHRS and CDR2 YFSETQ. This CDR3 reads CASSLQGAQGYGYTF. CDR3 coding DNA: TGCGCCAGCAGCTTACAGGGGGCGCAAGGGTATGGCTACACCTTC.

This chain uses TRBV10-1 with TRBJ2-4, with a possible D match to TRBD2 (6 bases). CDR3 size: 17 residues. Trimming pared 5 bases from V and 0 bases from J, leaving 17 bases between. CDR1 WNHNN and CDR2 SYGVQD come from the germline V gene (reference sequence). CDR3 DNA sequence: TGCGCCAGCAGTCCCCTGAGCGCGGGACTAGCCAAAAACATTCAGTACTTC. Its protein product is CASSPLSAGLAKNIQYF.

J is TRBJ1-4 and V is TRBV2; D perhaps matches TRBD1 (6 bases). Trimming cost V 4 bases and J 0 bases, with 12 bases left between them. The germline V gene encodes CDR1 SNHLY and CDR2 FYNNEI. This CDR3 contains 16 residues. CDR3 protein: CASSAPQGATNEKLFF. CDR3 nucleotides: TGTGCCAGCAGTGCCCCACAGGGAGCAACTAATGAAAAACTGTTTTTT.

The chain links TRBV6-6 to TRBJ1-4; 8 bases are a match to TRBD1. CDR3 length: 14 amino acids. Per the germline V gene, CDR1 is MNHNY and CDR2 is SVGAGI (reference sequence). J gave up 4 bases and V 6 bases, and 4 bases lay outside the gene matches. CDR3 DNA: TGTGCCAGCAGATCCGGACAGGGTAATGAAAAACTGTTTTTT. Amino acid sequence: CASRSGQGNEKLFF.

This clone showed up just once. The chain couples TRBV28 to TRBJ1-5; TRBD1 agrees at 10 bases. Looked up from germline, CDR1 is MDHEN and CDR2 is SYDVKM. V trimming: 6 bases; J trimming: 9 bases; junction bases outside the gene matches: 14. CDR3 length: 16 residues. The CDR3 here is CASSPFSGTGDGPQHF. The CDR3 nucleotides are TGTGCCAGCAGCCCCTTCTCCGGGACAGGGGATGGGCCCCAGCATTTT.

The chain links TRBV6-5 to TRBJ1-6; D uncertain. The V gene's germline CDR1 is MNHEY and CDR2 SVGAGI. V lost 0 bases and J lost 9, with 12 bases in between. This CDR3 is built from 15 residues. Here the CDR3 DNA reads TGTGCCAGCAGTTACTCGAGCAGGTCCTCTTCACCCCTCCACTTT. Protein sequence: CASSYSSRSSSPLHF.

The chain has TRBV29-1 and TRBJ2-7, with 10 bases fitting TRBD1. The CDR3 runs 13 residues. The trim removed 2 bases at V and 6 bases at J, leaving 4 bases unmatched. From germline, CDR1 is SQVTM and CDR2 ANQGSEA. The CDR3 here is CSVELGTGAEQYF. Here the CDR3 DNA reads TGCAGCGTTGAATTAGGGACAGGGGCCGAGCAGTACTTC.

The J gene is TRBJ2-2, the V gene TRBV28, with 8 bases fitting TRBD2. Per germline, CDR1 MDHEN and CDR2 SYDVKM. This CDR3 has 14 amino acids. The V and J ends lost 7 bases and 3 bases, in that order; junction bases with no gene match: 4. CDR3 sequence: CASKDSGDTGELFF. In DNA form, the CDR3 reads TGTGCCAGCAAGGATAGCGGGGACACCGGGGAGCTGTTTTTT.

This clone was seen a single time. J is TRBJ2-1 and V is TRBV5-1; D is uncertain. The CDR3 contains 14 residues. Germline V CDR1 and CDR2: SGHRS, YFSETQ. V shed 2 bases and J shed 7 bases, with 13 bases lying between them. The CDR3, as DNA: TGCGCCAGCAGCTTAGGGTCGTCAATTAATGAGCAGTTCTTC. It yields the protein CASSLGSSINEQFF.

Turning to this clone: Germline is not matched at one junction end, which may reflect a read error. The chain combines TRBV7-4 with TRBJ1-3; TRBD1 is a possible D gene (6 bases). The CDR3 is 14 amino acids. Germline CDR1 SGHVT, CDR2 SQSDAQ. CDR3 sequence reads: CASSARLVKGELHF. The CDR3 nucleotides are TGTGCCAGCAGCGCGAGATTAGTAAAGGGGGAGTTACATTTT.

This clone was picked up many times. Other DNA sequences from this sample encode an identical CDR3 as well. CDR3 sequence (DNA): TGTGCCATCAGTGACAAAGTTGCGACAGGGGACTATGGCTACACCTTC. Protein sequence: CAISDKVATGDYGYTF. The V gene is TRBV10-3, the J gene TRBJ1-2; TRBD1 matches at 8 bases. This CDR3 contains 16 residues. Unmatched junction bases numbered 9, after V lost 3 bases and J lost 3 bases. In germline, CDR1 is ENHRY, CDR2 SYGVKD.